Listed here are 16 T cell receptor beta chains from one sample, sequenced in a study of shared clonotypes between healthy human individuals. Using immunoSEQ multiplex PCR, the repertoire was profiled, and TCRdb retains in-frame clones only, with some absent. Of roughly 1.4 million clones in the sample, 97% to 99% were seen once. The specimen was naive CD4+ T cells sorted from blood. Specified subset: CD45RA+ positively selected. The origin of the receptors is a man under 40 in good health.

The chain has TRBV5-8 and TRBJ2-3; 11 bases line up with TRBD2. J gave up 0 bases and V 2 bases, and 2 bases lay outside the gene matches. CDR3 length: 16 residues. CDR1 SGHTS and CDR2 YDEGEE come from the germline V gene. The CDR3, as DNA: TGTGCCAGCAGCTTCCGGACTAGCGGGAGCACAGATACGCAGTATTTT. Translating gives CASSFRTSGSTDTQYF.

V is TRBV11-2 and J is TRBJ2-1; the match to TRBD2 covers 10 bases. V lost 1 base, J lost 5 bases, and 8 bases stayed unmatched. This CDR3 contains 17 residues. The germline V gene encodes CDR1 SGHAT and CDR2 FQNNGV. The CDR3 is CASSLARTSGSNNEQFF. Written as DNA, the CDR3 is TGTGCCAGCAGCTTAGCCCGGACTAGCGGCTCTAACAATGAGCAGTTCTTC.

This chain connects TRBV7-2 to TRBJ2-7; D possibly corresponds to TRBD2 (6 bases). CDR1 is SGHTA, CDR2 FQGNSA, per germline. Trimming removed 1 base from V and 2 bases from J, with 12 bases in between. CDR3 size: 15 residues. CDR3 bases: TGTGCCAGCAGCTTAGAGGCGGGAAGGACCTACGAGCAGTACTTC. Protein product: CASSLEAGRTYEQYF.

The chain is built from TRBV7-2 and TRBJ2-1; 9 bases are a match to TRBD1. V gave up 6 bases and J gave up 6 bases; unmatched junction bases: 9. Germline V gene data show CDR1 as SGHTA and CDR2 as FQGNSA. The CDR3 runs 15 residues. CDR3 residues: CASRRDRVIGNEQFF. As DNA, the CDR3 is TGTGCCAGCAGACGGGACAGGGTGATTGGCAATGAGCAGTTCTTC.

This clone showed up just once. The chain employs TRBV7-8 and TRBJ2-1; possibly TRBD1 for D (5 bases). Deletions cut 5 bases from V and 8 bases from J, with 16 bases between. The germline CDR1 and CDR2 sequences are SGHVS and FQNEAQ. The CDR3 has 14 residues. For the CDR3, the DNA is TGTGCCAGCAGCCGTAGGACAAACCTGGATGAGCAGTTCTTC. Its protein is CASSRRTNLDEQFF. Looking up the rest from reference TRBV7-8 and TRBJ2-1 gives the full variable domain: GAGVSQSPRYKVAKRGQDVALRCDPISGHVSLFWYQQALGQGPEFLTYFQNEAQLDKSGLPSDRFFAERPEGSVSTLKIQRTQQEDSAVYLCASSRRTNLDEQFFGPGTRLTVL.

The CDR3 protein is CASSRGQGATEAFF. The CDR3 nucleotides read TGCGCCAGCAGCCGGGGACAGGGGGCCACTGAAGCTTTCTTT. The rearrangement joins TRBV5-1 to TRBJ1-1, with 12 bases that match TRBD1. The CDR3 totals 14 residues. Germline CDR1 reads SGHRS; CDR2 reads YFSETQ. Trimming took 4 bases from V and 4 from J; bases not matched to a gene: 2.

CDR3 DNA: TGTGCCTGGAATAAGGGGGCGGGAGTAGCCTACGAGCAGTACTTC. Translation gives CAWNKGAGVAYEQYF. J is TRBJ2-7 and V is TRBV30, with D possibly called TRBD1 or TRBD2 (7 bases each). The V end lost 4 bases, the J end lost 2 bases, and 18 bases lay between the germline ends. In germline, CDR1 is GTSNPN, CDR2 SVGIG (reference sequence). The CDR3 covers 15 residues.

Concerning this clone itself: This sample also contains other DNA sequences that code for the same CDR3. The CDR3 nucleotides read TGCGCCAGCAGCTTGCGGACTAGCGGGAGCACAGATACGCAGTATTTT. Translated: CASSLRTSGSTDTQYF. The V call is TRBV5-1, the J call TRBJ2-3, with TRBD2 matching 11 bases. This CDR3 contains 16 residues. The V segment lost 1 base and the J segment 0 bases; nucleotides outside the gene matches: 1. Germline V gene lookup returns CDR1 SGHRS and CDR2 YFSETQ. Together with reference TRBV5-1 and TRBJ2-3, the CDR3 gives the full variable domain: KAGVTQTPRYLIKTRGQQVTLSCSPISGHRSVSWYQQTPGQGLQFLFEYFSETQRNKGNFPGRFSGRQFSNSRSEMNVSTLELGDSALYLCASSLRTSGSTDTQYFGPGTRLTVL.

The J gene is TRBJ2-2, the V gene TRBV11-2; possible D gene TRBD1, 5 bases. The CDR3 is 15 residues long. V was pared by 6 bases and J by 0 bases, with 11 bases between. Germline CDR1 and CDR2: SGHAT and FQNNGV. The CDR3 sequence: CASRSTGANTGELFF. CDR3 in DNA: TGTGCCAGCAGATCTACAGGCGCGAACACCGGGGAGCTGTTTTTT.

The CDR3 sequence: CASSPGPDTQYF. The CDR3 DNA reads as TGTGCCAGCAGTCCCGGTCCAGATACGCAGTATTTT. This sequence joins TRBV6-6 and TRBJ2-3; D not certain. Germline V gene sequence: CDR1 MNHNY, CDR2 SVGAGI (reference sequence). CDR3 length: 12 amino acids. Deletions cut 5 bases from V and 4 bases from J, with 7 bases between.

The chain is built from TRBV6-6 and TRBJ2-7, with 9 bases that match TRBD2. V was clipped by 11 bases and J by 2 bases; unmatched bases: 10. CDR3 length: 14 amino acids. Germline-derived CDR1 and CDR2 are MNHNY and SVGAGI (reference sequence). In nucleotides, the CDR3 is TGTGCCGGGGCGGGAGGGCCCCCACCCTACGAGCAGTACTTC. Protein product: CAGAGGPPPYEQYF.

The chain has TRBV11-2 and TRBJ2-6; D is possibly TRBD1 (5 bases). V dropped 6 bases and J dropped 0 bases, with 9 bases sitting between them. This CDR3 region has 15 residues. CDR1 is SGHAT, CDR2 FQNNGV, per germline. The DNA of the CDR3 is TGTGCCAGCAGGCCGACAGACTCTGGGGCCAACGTCCTGACTTTC. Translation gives CASRPTDSGANVLTF.

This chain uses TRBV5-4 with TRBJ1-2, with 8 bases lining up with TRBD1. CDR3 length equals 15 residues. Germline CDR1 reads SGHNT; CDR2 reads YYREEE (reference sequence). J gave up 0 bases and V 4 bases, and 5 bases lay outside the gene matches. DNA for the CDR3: TGTGCCAGCAGCCTGCCGGACAGGGCTAACTATGGCTACACCTTC. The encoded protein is CASSLPDRANYGYTF. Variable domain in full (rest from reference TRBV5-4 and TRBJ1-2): ETGVTQSPTHLIKTRGQQVTLRCSSQSGHNTVSWYQQALGQGPQFIFQYYREEENGRGNFPPRFSGLQFPNYSSELNVNALELDDSALYLCASSLPDRANYGYTFGSGTRLTVV.

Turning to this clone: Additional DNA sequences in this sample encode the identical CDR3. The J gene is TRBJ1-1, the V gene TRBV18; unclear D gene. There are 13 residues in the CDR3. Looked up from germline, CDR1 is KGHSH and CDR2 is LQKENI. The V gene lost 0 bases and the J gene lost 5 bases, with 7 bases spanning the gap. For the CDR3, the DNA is TGTGCCAGCTCACCACCGGGGAGAACTGAAGCTTTCTTT. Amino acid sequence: CASSPPGRTEAFF.

This CDR3 is CASSEESTGMETQYF. CDR3 DNA: TGTGCCAGCAGTGAAGAGTCGACAGGGATGGAGACCCAGTACTTC. This chain uses TRBV2 with TRBJ2-5, with 7 bases matching TRBD1. J gave up 5 bases and V 1 base, and 7 bases lay outside the gene matches. Germline V gives CDR1 SNHLY, CDR2 FYNNEI. The CDR3 has 15 amino acids. The full variable domain, with the rest looked up from reference TRBV2 and TRBJ2-5, is EPEVTQTPSHQVTQMGQEVILRCVPISNHLYFYWYRQILGQKVEFLVSFYNNEISEKSEIFDDQFSVERPDGSNFTLKIRSTKLEDSAMYFCASSEESTGMETQYFGPGTRLLVL.

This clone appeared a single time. The CDR3 DNA reads TGTGCCATCAGTGAGTCCGAGGACGAGCAGTACTTC. Encoded protein: CAISESEDEQYF. The chain carries TRBV10-3 and TRBJ2-7; D is unresolved. Germline V lookup: CDR1 ENHRY, CDR2 SYGVKD. The CDR3 totals 12 residues. V lost 0 bases to trimming and J lost 5 bases, with 5 bases between them.